This is a list of T cell receptor beta chains from one sample in a study of shared clonotypes between healthy human individuals. Assay: immunoSEQ multiplex PCR; the TCRdb copy retains only in-frame clones and omits some. The table includes about 490,000 clones, over 70% detected once. The material sequenced was PBMCs. The origin of the receptors is a woman aged 40 to 49 in good health. Some clones in this sample may be carry-over from other donors' samples. Both conserved end residues are part of each CDR3. The D gene is left open where the match is weak. Size values are once, few and many counts, or a class for expanded clones, and some rows have none.

j_gene | abundance | d_gene | v_gene | CDR3nt | CDR3aa
TRBJ2-6 | . | . | TRBV5-6 | TGTGCCAGCAGAACCGGACCCTTCACCTCCCGATCTGGGGCCAACGTCCTGACTTTC | CASRTGPFTSRSGANVLTF
TRBJ2-4 | . | TRBD1 | TRBV7-3 | TGTGCCAGCAGCCGAGGACAGGGGAACATTCAGTACTTC | CASSRGQGNIQYF
TRBJ2-2 | . | TRBD2 | TRBV7-8 | TGTGCCAGCAGCTTCCGGCGGGGACTAGGAACCGGGGAGCTGTTTTTT | CASSFRRGLGTGELFF
TRBJ2-1 | . | . | TRBV30 | TGTGCCTGGACCGACAGTGGGGCAGGAAGCTACAATGAGCAGTTCTTC | CAWTDSGAGSYNEQFF
TRBJ2-1 | . | TRBD2 | TRBV7-2 | TGTGCCAGCCTCAGCGGGAGGGCCGGGGATGAGCAGTTCTTC | CASLSGRAGDEQFF
TRBJ1-2 | . | . | TRBV4-3 | TGCGCCAGCAGCCAAGTCGGGGACCCATACTATGGCTACACCTTC | CASSQVGDPYYGYTF
TRBJ2-6 | many | TRBD2 | TRBV15 | TGTGCCACCAGCAGTGCCGGGACTAGCTCCTCTGGGGCCAACGTCCTGACTTTC | CATSSAGTSSSGANVLTF
TRBJ2-1 | . | TRBD2 | TRBV28 | TGTGCCACCTTGTTTAGGCGAGTGGCTTTGCGGGGGGAGCAGTTCTTC | CATLFRRVALRGEQFF
TRBJ1-1 | . | TRBD1 | TRBV18 | TGTGCCAGCTCACCACAGGGGGCGGTCACTGAAGCTTTCTTT | CASSPQGAVTEAFF
TRBJ2-1 | once | . | TRBV19 | TGTGCCAGTAGCCCCCAGCGGCGCTCCTACAATGAGCAGTTCTTC | CASSPQRRSYNEQFF
TRBJ1-3 | . | TRBD1 | TRBV5-1 | TGCGCCAGCAGCTTGGAGGCAAGCAACAGGGGAGGAAACACCATATATTTT | CASSLEASNRGGNTIYF
TRBJ1-2 | . | TRBD1 | TRBV2 | TGTGCCAGCAGTGAACGGGACAGGGGGTTGTACACCTTC | CASSERDRGLYTF
TRBJ1-5 | . | TRBD1 | TRBV19 | TGTGCCAGTAGTATAGGAGGACAGGGGAGTGAACCCCAGCATTTT | CASSIGGQGSEPQHF
TRBJ2-7 | . | . | TRBV28 | TGTGCCAGCACCAACTACGGGTACGAGCAGTACTTC | CASTNYGYEQYF
TRBJ2-5 | once | TRBD2 | TRBV5-4 | TGCGCCAGCAGCCTCTCCACCGGGACTAGCGGGAGGGGGGAGACCCAGTACTTC | CASSLSTGTSGRGETQYF
TRBJ2-5 | many | TRBD1 | TRBV30 | TGTGCCTGGACCCGGACAGGGAAAGAGACCCAGTACTTC | CAWTRTGKETQYF
TRBJ2-3 | . | TRBD2 | TRBV25-1 | TGTGCCAGCAGTGAATGGAGTGGGGCGGGAGGCACAGATACGCAGTATTTT | CASSEWSGAGGTDTQYF
TRBJ2-5 | many | TRBD2 | TRBV30 | TGTGCCTGGGGCCTATCTAGCGGGAGGGCCTGGTGGAGAGAGACCCAGTACTTC | CAWGLSSGRAWWRETQYF
TRBJ1-1 | once | . | TRBV20-1 | TGCAGTGCTTCAGGGGTCGAAGCTTTCTTT | CSASGVEAFF
TRBJ2-1 | . | . | TRBV7-9 | TGTGCCAGCAGCTTATTGCAGGGGTATGAGCAGTTCTTC | CASSLLQGYEQFF
TRBJ2-3 | . | . | TRBV4-2 | TGTGCCAGCAGCCGAGAGAAAGCCGCCGGCACAGATACGCAGTATTTT | CASSREKAAGTDTQYF
TRBJ1-2 | . | . | TRBV7-2 | TGTGCCAGCAGCTTCGATGACAACTATGGCTACACCTTC | CASSFDDNYGYTF
TRBJ2-7 | . | . | TRBV7-2 | TGTGCCAGCAGCTCAAGCAGCTCCTACGAGCAGTACTTC | CASSSSSSYEQYF
TRBJ2-1 | . | TRBD2 | TRBV19 | TGTGCCAGTAGTCTTAGAGCGGGAGTATCCCCCAATGAGCAGTTCTTC | CASSLRAGVSPNEQFF
TRBJ1-2 | few | TRBD1 | TRBV7-2 | TGTGCCAGCAGCTTAGGGACAGGGGGTCTATACTATGGCTACACCTTC | CASSLGTGGLYYGYTF
TRBJ1-5 | . | . | TRBV19 | TGTGCCAGTAGTCCGGGGGCCGGCTTTAGCAATCAGCCCCAGCATTTT | CASSPGAGFSNQPQHF
TRBJ2-2 | . | . | TRBV5-4 | TGTGCCAGCAGCTCCGACAGGCTTTACACCGGGGAGCTGTTTTTT | CASSSDRLYTGELFF
TRBJ2-3 | . | . | TRBV9 | TGTGCCAGCAGCTCTGGGACCTTCCTCACAGATACGCAGTATTTT | CASSSGTFLTDTQYF
TRBJ2-5 | . | . | TRBV19 | TGTGCCAGTAGTCTCGAGGCTAGTGATTTTGAGACCCAGTACTTC | CASSLEASDFETQYF
TRBJ1-1 | . | . | TRBV5-4 | TGTGCCAGCAGACCCGCCGGGACTCTAAAAAACACTGAAGCTTTCTTT | CASRPAGTLKNTEAFF
TRBJ1-2 | . | . | TRBV7-2 | TGTGCCAGCAGCTTAGTCCCGGAAAACTATGGCTACACCTTC | CASSLVPENYGYTF
TRBJ2-7 | . | . | TRBV28 | TGTGCCAGCAGTTTCGGAGTCGATGGCGAGCAGTACTTC | CASSFGVDGEQYF